Listed below are T cell receptor beta chains from one sample, sequenced in a study of shared clonotypes between healthy human individuals. Measured with immunoSEQ multiplex PCR; TCRdb has only the in-frame clones, and not every one. In the table there are about 230,000 clones, 65% to 70% of which are singletons. What was sequenced was memory CD4+ T cells sorted from blood. All receptors come from a man younger than 45 in good health. Both conserved end residues are part of each CDR3. The D gene is left open where the match is weak. Clone size is not always given. Where it is, it says once, few, many or a class for expanded clones.

d_gene: TRBD1; abundance: few; j_gene: TRBJ1-5; v_gene: TRBV6-5; len: 14; CDR3aa: CASSETGGVQPQHF; CDR3nt: TGTGCCAGCAGTGAGACAGGGGGCGTTCAGCCCCAGCATTTT
d_gene: TRBD2; abundance: -; j_gene: TRBJ2-1; v_gene: TRBV11-3; len: 13; CDR3aa: CASTSSGEGEQFF; CDR3nt: TGTGCCAGCACAAGTAGCGGGGAAGGTGAGCAGTTCTTC
d_gene: TRBD1; abundance: -; j_gene: TRBJ2-7; v_gene: TRBV7-9; len: 15; CDR3aa: CASSPPDRGTYEQYF; CDR3nt: TGTGCCAGCAGCCCCCCGGACAGGGGAACATACGAGCAGTACTTC
d_gene: -; abundance: -; j_gene: TRBJ1-4; v_gene: TRBV9; len: 16; CDR3aa: CASSVGAGGTNEKLFF; CDR3nt: TGTGCCAGCAGCGTAGGAGCGGGGGGAACTAATGAAAAACTGTTTTTT
d_gene: -; abundance: -; j_gene: TRBJ1-4; v_gene: TRBV7-8; len: 14; CDR3aa: CASSLSDYNEKLFF; CDR3nt: TGTGCCAGCAGCTTATCAGACTATAATGAAAAACTGTTTTTT
d_gene: -; abundance: -; j_gene: TRBJ2-7; v_gene: TRBV28; len: 12; CDR3aa: CASSLWGGEQYF; CDR3nt: TGTGCCAGCAGTTTATGGGGGGGCGAGCAGTACTTC
d_gene: -; abundance: -; j_gene: TRBJ1-2; v_gene: TRBV6-1; len: 12; CDR3aa: CASSESAGGYTF; CDR3nt: TGTGCCAGCAGTGAATCGGCAGGCGGCTACACCTTC
d_gene: -; abundance: -; j_gene: TRBJ1-1; v_gene: TRBV30; len: 13; CDR3aa: CAWKPEPNTEAFF; CDR3nt: TGTGCCTGGAAACCGGAACCGAACACTGAAGCTTTCTTT
d_gene: -; abundance: -; j_gene: TRBJ1-5; v_gene: TRBV9; len: 15; CDR3aa: CASSVSGSSNQPQHF; CDR3nt: TGTGCCAGCAGCGTATCGGGCAGTAGCAATCAGCCCCAGCATTTT
d_gene: -; abundance: few; j_gene: TRBJ2-7; v_gene: TRBV6-5; len: 15; CDR3aa: CASTLGGTGPYEQYF; CDR3nt: TGTGCCAGCACCCTGGGGGGGACAGGTCCCTACGAGCAGTACTTC